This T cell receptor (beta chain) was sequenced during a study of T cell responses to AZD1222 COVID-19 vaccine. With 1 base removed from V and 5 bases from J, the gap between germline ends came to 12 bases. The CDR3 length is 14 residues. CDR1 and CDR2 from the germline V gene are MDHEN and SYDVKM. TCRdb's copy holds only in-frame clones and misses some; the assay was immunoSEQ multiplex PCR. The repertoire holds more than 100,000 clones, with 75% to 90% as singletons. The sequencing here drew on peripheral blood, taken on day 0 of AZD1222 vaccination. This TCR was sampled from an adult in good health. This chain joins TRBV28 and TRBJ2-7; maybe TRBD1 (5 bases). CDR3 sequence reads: CASSLFGRAHEQYF. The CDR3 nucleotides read TGTGCCAGCAGTTTATTCGGCAGGGCCCACGAGCAGTACTTC. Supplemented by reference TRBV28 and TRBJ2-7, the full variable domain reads DVKVTQSSRYLVKRTGEKVFLECVQDMDHENMFWYRQDPGLGLRLIYFSYDVKMKEKGDIPEGYSVSREKKERFSLILESASTNQTSMYLCASSLFGRAHEQYFGPGTRLTVT.